A single sample gave rise to the 20 T cell receptor beta chains below, sequenced in a study of regulatory T cells in long-lasting Graves disease. The time point was: newly diagnosed GD, antithyroid drugs for less than 3 months. With RNA extracted from PBMCs as input, the TCR library was made. Library construction for TCR beta used iRepertoire HTBI primers and Arm-PCR of CDR3 regions. One entry per CDR3 protein, called by TCRdb with MiXCR from the multiplex PCR reads. Among about 540,000 distinct CDR3 sequences listed, roughly 13% were seen once. This sample also appeared in a second study, on T cells in Graves' hyperthyroidism and ophthalmopathy.

The material sequenced was peripheral blood mononuclear cells (PBMCs), taken at new diagnosis, from a patient treated with antithyroid drugs. The receptors here all came from a man aged 25-45 years with Graves disease.

This clonotype was seen many times. This chain uses TRBV19 with TRBJ1-5, with D hard to call. The CDR3 is 13 amino acids. The germline V and J ends were trimmed by 6 bases and 5 bases, with 11 bases remaining between them. Germline V gives CDR1 LNHDA, CDR2 SQIVND (reference sequence). The CDR3 DNA reads as TGTGCCAGTAGGCCCGGCCGTCATCAGCCCCAGCATTTT. It is translated as CASRPGRHQPQHF.

This clonotype was picked up a small number of times. V and J are TRBV4-2 and TRBJ1-6; the match to TRBD1 covers 8 bases. The CDR3 is 16 amino acids. V shed 2 bases and J 11 bases; nucleotides not matched to a gene: 11. Germline V gene lookup returns CDR1 LGHNA and CDR2 YNFKEQ. The CDR3 loop reads CASSQNTDRGGTPLHF. As DNA, the CDR3 is TGTGCCAGCAGCCAAAACACCGACAGGGGAGGGACACCCCTCCACTTT.

This clonotype was found many times. This sequence joins TRBV7-9 and TRBJ2-7; the match to TRBD1 covers 10 bases. J was trimmed by 8 bases and V by 1 base; bases with no gene match: 8. The CDR3 is 15 amino acids. Germline assignment: CDR1 SEHNR and CDR2 FQNEAQ (reference sequence). DNA of the CDR3: TGTGCCAGCAGCTTAGAAGGACAGGGGGTTGATCAGCAGTACTTC. This translates into CASSLEGQGVDQQYF.

In its sample, this clonotype was seen many times. V is TRBV7-2 and J is TRBJ2-7; TRBD2 matches at 7 bases. CDR1 and CDR2 from the germline V gene are SGHTA and FQGNSA. Losses at the gene ends were 5 bases for V and 2 bases for J; bases not matched to a gene: 9. The CDR3 has 15 amino acids. CDR3 coding DNA: TGTGCCAGCAGCCCTAGGAGGGACTATGCCTACGAGCAGTACTTC. Protein product: CASSPRRDYAYEQYF.

This clonotype was counted between two and nine times. The J gene is TRBJ1-1, the V gene TRBV7-2; no clear D. The CDR3 runs to 14 residues. V was pared by 2 bases and J by 11 bases, with 18 bases between. Germline CDR1 reads SGHTA; CDR2 reads FQGNSA. The CDR3 sequence is CASSLSSQPRRAFF. The DNA of the CDR3 is TGTGCCAGCAGCTTATCGAGTCAGCCAAGGCGGGCTTTCTTT.

This clonotype was seen at least ten times. V usage is TRBV6-5 and J usage is TRBJ2-7; the D is unclear. Germline CDR1 reads MNHEY; CDR2 reads SVGAGI. The CDR3 contains 15 residues. Trimming removed 0 bases from V and 0 bases from J, with 9 bases in between. In nucleotides, the CDR3 is TGTGCCAGCAGTTACTCGCGGAGTGGCTCCTACGAGCAGTACTTC. Translating gives CASSYSRSGSYEQYF.

This clonotype has a handful of counts. The chain couples TRBV20-1 to TRBJ1-1, with D perhaps matching TRBD1 (5 bases). This CDR3 is built from 15 residues. V was trimmed by 5 bases and J by 0 bases, leaving 16 bases between them. CDR1 is DFQATT, CDR2 SNEGSKA, per germline (reference sequence). DNA of the CDR3: TGCAGTGCTCCTAAAACGGGCAGGGTGAACACTGAAGCTTTCTTT. This codes for CSAPKTGRVNTEAFF.

In its sample, this clonotype was seen many times. The chain employs TRBV2 and TRBJ2-3; D may be TRBD1 (6 bases). This CDR3 is built from 13 residues. Germline V gene data show CDR1 as SNHLY and CDR2 as FYNNEI. Trimming left V 9 bases short and J 6 bases short, with 16 bases between. CDR3 coding DNA: TGTGCCAGTCGCAGGGACATGGACGATACGCAGTATTTT. The encoded protein is CASRRDMDDTQYF.

The J gene is TRBJ2-7, the V gene TRBV29-1; 7 bases align to TRBD1. Trimming removed 4 bases from V and 2 bases from J; junction bases left unmatched: 8. CDR3 length: 14 amino acids. CDR1 is SQVTM and CDR2 is ANQGSEA in the germline V gene. DNA for the CDR3: TGCAGCGTTGGTGACCGGGACAGAGCCTACGAGCAGTACTTC. This translates into CSVGDRDRAYEQYF.

This chain joins TRBV3-1 and TRBJ2-4; 7 nucleotides align to TRBD1. This CDR3 has 15 residues. Germline V gives CDR1 LGHDT, CDR2 YNNKEL (reference sequence). V gave up 3 bases and J gave up 7 bases; unmatched junction bases: 9. CDR3 region: CASSQSGQTGNIQYF. The CDR3 nucleotides are TGTGCCAGCAGCCAGTCCGGACAGACAGGGAACATTCAGTACTTC.

In this sample, this clonotype turned up many times. The chain employs TRBV29-1 and TRBJ2-7; D gene ambiguous. CDR3 length: 14 amino acids. The V and J ends lost 4 bases and 0 bases respectively, with 13 bases between them. The germline CDR1 and CDR2 sequences are SQVTM and ANQGSEA. In DNA form, the CDR3 reads TGCAGCGTTGGTGGGCAGTACCCCTCCTACGAGCAGTACTTC. It codes for CSVGGQYPSYEQYF.

This clonotype occurred once. The genes are TRBV7-9 and TRBJ2-1, with D perhaps TRBD2 (6 bases). V lost 5 bases to trimming and J lost 1 base, with 21 bases between them. The CDR3 is made up of 18 amino acids. Per the germline V gene, CDR1 is SEHNR and CDR2 is FQNEAQ (reference sequence). The CDR3 DNA reads TGTGCCAGCAGCCCCGCCTCCAGTAGCGGCCTTTCCTACAATGAGCAGTTCTTC. This gives the protein CASSPASSSGLSYNEQFF. Complete variable domain (other parts from reference TRBV7-9 and TRBJ2-1): DTGVSQNPRHKITKRGQNVTFRCDPISEHNRLYWYRQTLGQGPEFLTYFQNEAQLEKSRLLSDRFSAERPKGSFSTLEIQRTEQGDSAMYLCASSPASSSGLSYNEQFFGPGTRLTVL.

This clonotype has ten or more counts. This chain connects TRBV29-1 to TRBJ1-5, with D possibly being TRBD1 (5 bases). The CDR3 is 13 amino acids. Germline assignment: CDR1 SQVTM and CDR2 ANQGSEA. V dropped 4 bases and J dropped 6 bases, with 13 bases sitting between them. In nucleotides, the CDR3 is TGCAGCGTTGGAGAAGGGGCAGGTCAGCCCCAGCATTTT. The encoded protein is CSVGEGAGQPQHF.

This clonotype was observed a handful of times. The chain combines TRBV6-1 with TRBJ1-2; TRBD1 matches at 8 bases. The CDR3 totals 14 residues. Germline lookup yields CDR1 MNHNS and CDR2 SASEGT. Losses at the gene ends were 2 bases for V and 7 bases for J; bases not matched to a gene: 6. The DNA for the CDR3 is TGTGCCAGCAGTGAAATCGGACAGGGCGGTGGCTACACCTTC. Its protein is CASSEIGQGGGYTF.

This clonotype was counted many times. This chain connects TRBV14 to TRBJ2-7; the D is unclear. The CDR3 extends over 13 amino acids. Germline V gene lookup returns CDR1 SGHDN and CDR2 FVKESK. V lost 2 bases and J lost 6, with 11 bases in between. The CDR3 spells CASSQIEVREQYF. The CDR3 DNA sequence: TGTGCCAGCAGCCAAATAGAAGTGCGCGAGCAGTACTTC.

At least ten counts were recorded for this clonotype. The genes are TRBV27 and TRBJ2-7, with unresolved D. CDR1 and CDR2 from the germline V gene are MNHEY and SMNVEV (reference sequence). The V end was cut by 4 bases, the J end by 4 bases, with 11 bases between. CDR3 length: 13 residues. The CDR3 protein is CASSWSSSYEQYF. The CDR3 region has the DNA TGTGCCAGCAGTTGGTCCAGCTCTTACGAGCAGTACTTC.

Turning to this clonotype: Possible read error: a much larger clone is one base away. The chain is built from TRBV12-3 or TRBV12-4 and TRBJ2-2; D uncertain. CDR3 size: 13 residues. Trimming took 5 bases from V and 6 from J, leaving 10 bases between them. The CDR3 nucleotides read TGTGCCAGCAGTATACGGGTTCCCGGGGAGCTGTTTTTT. It translates to CASSIRVPGELFF.

The genes are TRBV2 and TRBJ1-3; no firm D call. Between the trimmed V and J ends, which lost 4 bases and 1 base, there was a span of 14 bases. The CDR3 has 16 residues. CDR1 is SNHLY and CDR2 is FYNNEI in the germline V gene. In nucleotides, the CDR3 is TGTGCCAGCAGTGCGGGGAGGGTACTTTCTGGAAACACCATATATTTT. This sequence encodes CASSAGRVLSGNTIYF.

The table lists this clonotype with many counts. This sequence joins TRBV11-2 and TRBJ1-4; a weak D match, TRBD1 (5 bases). The CDR3 runs 16 residues. Trimming left V 5 bases short and J 0 bases short, with 13 bases between. Germline-derived CDR1 and CDR2 are SGHAT and FQNNGV. CDR3 in DNA: TGTGCCAGCAGCCAGACGTTGGGGGCAACTAATGAAAAACTGTTTTTT. It specifies CASSQTLGATNEKLFF.

The sample holds many counts of this clonotype. V usage is TRBV10-3 and J usage is TRBJ2-5, with TRBD2 matching 7 bases. The germline CDR1 and CDR2 sequences are ENHRY and SYGVKD. The V and J ends lost 6 bases and 2 bases, in that order; junction bases with no gene match: 9. CDR3 size: 15 residues. CDR3 sequence reads: CAIRGDSGSQETQYF. The CDR3 DNA is TGTGCCATCAGAGGAGATAGCGGGTCGCAAGAGACCCAGTACTTC.